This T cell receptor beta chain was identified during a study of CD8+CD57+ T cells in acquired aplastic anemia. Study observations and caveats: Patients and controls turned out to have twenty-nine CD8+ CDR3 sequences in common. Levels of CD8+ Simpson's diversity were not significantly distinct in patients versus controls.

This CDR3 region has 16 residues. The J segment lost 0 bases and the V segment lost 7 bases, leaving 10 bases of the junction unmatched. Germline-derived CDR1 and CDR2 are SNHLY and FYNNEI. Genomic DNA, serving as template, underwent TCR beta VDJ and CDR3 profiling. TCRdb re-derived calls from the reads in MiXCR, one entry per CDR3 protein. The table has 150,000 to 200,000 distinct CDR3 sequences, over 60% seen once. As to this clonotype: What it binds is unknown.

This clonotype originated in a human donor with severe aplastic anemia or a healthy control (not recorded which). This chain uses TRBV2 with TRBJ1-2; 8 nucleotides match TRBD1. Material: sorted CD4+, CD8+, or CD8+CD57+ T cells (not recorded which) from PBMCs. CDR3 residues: CASNPDRVITNYGYTF. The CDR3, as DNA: TGTGCCAGCAATCCGGACAGGGTTATCACTAACTATGGCTACACCTTC.